This entry is about one T cell receptor (beta chain). Antigen unknown. MiXCR, run by TCRdb on the 5' RACE reads, gives a single entry per CDR3 protein. The table records around 530,000 distinct CDR3 sequences, about 15% of them present only once. The germline CDR1 and CDR2 sequences are SGHTA and FQGTGA. V gave up 4 bases and J gave up 2 bases, with 11 bases separating them. This CDR3 is built from 15 residues. The sample belongs to a study of identical twins. Study-wide points: Alpha sequences out of frame and shared by twins had excess low generation probability. Clonotypes of the beta chain that were abundant in cord blood carried fewer insertions (memory repertoires showed none). Models underestimated out-of-frame TCR alpha sharing in monozygotic twins.

These data were likewise used in another study, on yellow fever vaccine responses in identical twins.

This TCR came from a woman between 18 and 29 years old in good health. The V gene is TRBV7-3, the J gene TRBJ2-2, with D possibly matching TRBD1 (6 bases). Sequenced input: CD4+ T cells sorted from blood. Written as DNA, the CDR3 is TGTGCCAGCAGCTCAGGGGCACTTAACACCGGGGAGCTGTTTTTT. This encodes CASSSGALNTGELFF.